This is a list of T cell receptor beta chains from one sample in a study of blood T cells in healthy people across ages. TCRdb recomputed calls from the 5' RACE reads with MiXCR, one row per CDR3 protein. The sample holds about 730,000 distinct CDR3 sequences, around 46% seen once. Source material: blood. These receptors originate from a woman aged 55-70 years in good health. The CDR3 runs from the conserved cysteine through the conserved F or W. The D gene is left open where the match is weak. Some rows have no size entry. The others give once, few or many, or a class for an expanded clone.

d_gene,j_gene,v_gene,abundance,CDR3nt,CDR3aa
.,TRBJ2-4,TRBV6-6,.,TGTGCCAGCAGACAGGGAGGAGCCAAAAACATTCAGTACTTC,CASRQGGAKNIQYF
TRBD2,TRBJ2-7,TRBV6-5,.,TGTGCCAGCAGTAACCCGGGACTAGCGGGAGGGCCCTACGAGCAGTACTTC,CASSNPGLAGGPYEQYF
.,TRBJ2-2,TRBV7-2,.,TGTGCCAGCAGGGGTGACAGGAACACCGGGGAGCTGTTTTTT,CASRGDRNTGELFF
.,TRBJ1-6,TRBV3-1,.,TGTGCCAGCAGCTTTTCAATGGATTCACCCCTCCACTTT,CASSFSMDSPLHF
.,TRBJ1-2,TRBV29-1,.,TGCAGCGTTGAAAAGGGTCGGGGGTTCCATGGCTACACCTTC,CSVEKGRGFHGYTF
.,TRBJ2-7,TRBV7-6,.,TGTGCCAGCAGCCCGGGACCGTCTCCCTACGAGCAGTACTTC,CASSPGPSPYEQYF
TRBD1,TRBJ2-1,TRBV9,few,TGTGCCAGCAGCACAACAGGGGGGTCCTACAATGAGCAGTTCTTC,CASSTTGGSYNEQFF
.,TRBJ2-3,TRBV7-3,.,TGTGCCAGCAGCTTAACAGCCCCTAGCACAGATACGCAGTATTTT,CASSLTAPSTDTQYF
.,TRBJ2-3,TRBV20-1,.,TGCAGTGCCTTCCGGCGGCGGGGAGGGGGGTCAGATACGCAGTATTTT,CSAFRRRGGGSDTQYF
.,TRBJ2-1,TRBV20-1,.,TGCAGTGCCGTTGTCACGGGAGAGGGTGAGCAGTTCTTC,CSAVVTGEGEQFF
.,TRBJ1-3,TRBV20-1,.,TGCAGTATTAAGATAAGACAGGACTCTGGAAACACCATATATTTT,CSIKIRQDSGNTIYF
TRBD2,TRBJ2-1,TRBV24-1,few,TGTGCCACCAGTGATTTTCCCCGGGGAGGGAATGAGCAGTTCTTC,CATSDFPRGGNEQFF
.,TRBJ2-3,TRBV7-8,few,TGTGCCAGCAGCTTAGCAATGACGGGGGCAAGAGATACGCAGTATTTT,CASSLAMTGARDTQYF
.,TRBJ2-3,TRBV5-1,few,TGCGCCAGCAGCATGCGGCTATCTAGCACAGATACGCAGTATTTT,CASSMRLSSTDTQYF
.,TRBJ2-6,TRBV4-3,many,TGCGCCAGCAGCTCGTCTGCTACTGGGGCCAACGTCCTGACTTTC,CASSSSATGANVLTF
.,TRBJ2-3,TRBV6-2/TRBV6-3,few,TGTGCCAGCAGAACCCGGGATACGGCTAGCACAGATACGCAGTATTTT,CASRTRDTASTDTQYF
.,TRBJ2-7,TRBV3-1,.,TGTGCCAGCAGTACCGGAGCAAACTACGAGCAGTACTTC,CASSTGANYEQYF
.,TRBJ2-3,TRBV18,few,TGTGCCAGCTCACCACGTCCAGAATCCACAGATACGCAGTATTTT,CASSPRPESTDTQYF
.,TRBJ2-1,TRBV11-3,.,TGTGCCAGCAGCTTGGGGGTCCCGGTAGCTGGTGAGCAGTTCTTC,CASSLGVPVAGEQFF
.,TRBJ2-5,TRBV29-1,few,TGCAGCGTTGATAGGAGGGGGCAGGGAGAGACCCAGTACTTC,CSVDRRGQGETQYF
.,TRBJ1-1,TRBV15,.,TGTGCCACCAGCAGAGGAATAGGTAGCACTGAAGCTTTCTTT,CATSRGIGSTEAFF
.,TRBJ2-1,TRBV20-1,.,TGCAGTGCTCCTCATTGGGGAGTCCTAGCCTACAATGAGCAGTTCTTC,CSAPHWGVLAYNEQFF
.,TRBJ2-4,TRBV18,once,TGTGCCAGCTCACCACCTGACGGACGAAACATTCAGTACTTC,CASSPPDGRNIQYF
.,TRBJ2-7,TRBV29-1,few,TGCAGCGGGGACTTCTACAATGAGCAGTACTTC,CSGDFYNEQYF
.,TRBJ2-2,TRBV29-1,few,TGCAGCGTTGACTTCTCCCAGGGCACCGGGGAGCTGTTTTTT,CSVDFSQGTGELFF
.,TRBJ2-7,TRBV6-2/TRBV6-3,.,TGTGCCAGCAGTTACCCAACAGGGACGAGCCCCTACGAGCAGTACTTC,CASSYPTGTSPYEQYF
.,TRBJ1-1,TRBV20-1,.,TGCAGTGCTGGAGTGGTTGCTGACACTGAAGCTTTCTTT,CSAGVVADTEAFF
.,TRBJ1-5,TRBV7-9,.,TGTGCCAGCGGCTCCGAGGGGCAGCCCCAGCATTTT,CASGSEGQPQHF
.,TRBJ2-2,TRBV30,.,TGTGCCTGCGGGGCTAGCACCACCGGGGAGCTGTTTTTT,CACGASTTGELFF
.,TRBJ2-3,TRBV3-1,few,TGTGCCAGCAGCCATCGACTAGTGGGGAGCCGGGGTACGCAGTATTTT,CASSHRLVGSRGTQYF
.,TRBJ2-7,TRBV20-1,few,TGCAGTGCTAGGTTGGCAGGTCTCTCCTACGAGCAGTACTTC,CSARLAGLSYEQYF
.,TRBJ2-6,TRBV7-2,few,TGTGCCAGCAGCTGGAGTGGGGCAGACTCTGGGGCCAACGTCCTGACTTTC,CASSWSGADSGANVLTF
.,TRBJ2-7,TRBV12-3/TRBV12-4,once,TGTGCCAGCGCCGGAGACCTTTACGAGCAGTACTTC,CASAGDLYEQYF
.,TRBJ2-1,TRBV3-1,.,TGTGCCAGCAGCTACCTACGCCAGGAGCAGTTCTTC,CASSYLRQEQFF
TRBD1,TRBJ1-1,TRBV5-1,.,TGCGCCAGCAGCTTTTCGCAACAGGGGGGCACTGAAGCTTTCTTT,CASSFSQQGGTEAFF
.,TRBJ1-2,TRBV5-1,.,TGCGCCAGCAGCGTGGACAGCCCCCGGGATGGCTACACCTTC,CASSVDSPRDGYTF
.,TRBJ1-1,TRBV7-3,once,TGTGCCAGCAGCCCCGCCGGGGTTATTATGAACACTGAAGCTTTCTTT,CASSPAGVIMNTEAFF
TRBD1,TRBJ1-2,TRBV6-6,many,TGTGCCAGCAGTAGACAGGGTGCCTATGGCTACACCTTC,CASSRQGAYGYTF
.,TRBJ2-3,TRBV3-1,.,TGTGCCAGCGGACTGGATACGCAGTATTTT,CASGLDTQYF
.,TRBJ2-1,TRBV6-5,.,TGTGCCACGAAAGGGGACCTAACCTACAATGAGCAGTTCTTC,CATKGDLTYNEQFF
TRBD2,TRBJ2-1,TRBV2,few,TGTGCCAGCAGTACTCCCGGGGGTCTAGCGGGAGTCGAGCAGTTCTTC,CASSTPGGLAGVEQFF
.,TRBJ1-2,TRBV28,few,TGTGCCAGCAGTTTATTTACCTCAGAGGGCTACACCTTC,CASSLFTSEGYTF
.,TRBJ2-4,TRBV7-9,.,TGTGCCAGCAGCTCCGCCTGGGCACAGATAGCCAAAAACATTCAGTACTTC,CASSSAWAQIAKNIQYF
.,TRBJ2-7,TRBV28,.,TGTGCCAGCAGTTTCAGTTTCAGGGGCACCTACGAGCAGTACTTC,CASSFSFRGTYEQYF
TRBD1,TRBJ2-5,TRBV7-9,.,TGTGCCAGCAGCTCACCCCCTCGGACAGGGGCTAAAAGGGAGACCCAGTACTTC,CASSSPPRTGAKRETQYF
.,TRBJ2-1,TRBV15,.,TGTGCCACCAGCAGAGGAGCAGGGGCCGATGAGCAGTTCTTC,CATSRGAGADEQFF
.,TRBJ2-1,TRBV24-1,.,TGTGCCACCAGTGATCCTAGTGGTGAGCAGTTCTTC,CATSDPSGEQFF
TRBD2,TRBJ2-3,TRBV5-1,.,TGCGCCAGCAGCCTCCTGACTAGCGGGGTCACAGATACGCAGTATTTT,CASSLLTSGVTDTQYF
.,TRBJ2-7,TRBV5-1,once,TGCGCCAGCAGCTTGGCAGCTAGGGACTCCTACAATGAGCAGTACTTC,CASSLAARDSYNEQYF
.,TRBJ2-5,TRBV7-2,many,TGTGCCAGCAGCTTAGGAGAGGGAGAGACCCAGTACTTC,CASSLGEGETQYF
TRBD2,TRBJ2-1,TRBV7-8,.,TGTGCCAGCAGCTTAGTAGGGGACTACCTATACAATGAGCAGTTCTTC,CASSLVGDYLYNEQFF
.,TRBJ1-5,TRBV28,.,TGTGCCAGCAGTCTTCCCCGGGGGGGGGCGGAGCAGCCCCAGCATTTT,CASSLPRGGAEQPQHF
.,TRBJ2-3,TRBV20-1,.,TGCGCAAGGTGGACTAGCACAGATACGCAGTATTTT,CARWTSTDTQYF
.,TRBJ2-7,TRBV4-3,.,TGCGCCAGCAGCCAAGGTGCACGGGACGAGCAGTACTTC,CASSQGARDEQYF
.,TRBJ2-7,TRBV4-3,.,TGCGCCAGCAGCCAAGATCTTGCGGGGAACCCTACCAATGAGCAGTACTTC,CASSQDLAGNPTNEQYF
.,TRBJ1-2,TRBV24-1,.,TGTGCCACCAGTGGGGAGGATGGCTACACCTTC,CATSGEDGYTF